This T cell receptor beta chain was obtained from a study of T cells in Graves' hyperthyroidism and ophthalmopathy. J was trimmed by 5 bases and V by 6 bases; bases with no gene match: 9. CDR1 MNHEY and CDR2 SMNVEV come from the germline V gene (reference sequence). The CDR3 is 15 amino acids. The investigators amplified TCR beta CDR3 regions from RNA transcripts. An initial round of RT-PCR targeting the TCR CDR3 relied on the HTBI primer set. In TCRdb, the multiplex PCR reads were re-called with MiXCR into one record per CDR3 protein. The sample comprises more than 550,000 distinct CDR3 sequences, roughly 17% of which are singletons, and roughly 15% rests with the top ten.

Sequencing used blood. This sequence joins TRBV27 and TRBJ1-4; 7 positions agree with TRBD1. The receptor was isolated from a man aged 45-65 years with Graves' hyperthyroidism. CDR3 sequence: CASSPEGGSNEKLFF. Written as DNA, the CDR3 is TGTGCCAGCAGCCCGGAAGGGGGCTCGAATGAAAAACTGTTTTTT. Full variable domain (remainder filled in from reference TRBV27 and TRBJ1-4): EAQVTQNPRYLITVTGKKLTVTCSQNMNHEYMSWYRQDPGLGLRQIYYSMNVEVTDKGDVPEGYKVSRKEKRNFPLILESPSPNQTSLYFCASSPEGGSNEKLFFGSGTQLSVL.